The clone carrying this T cell receptor beta chain was found many times. Trimming pared 5 bases from V and 3 bases from J, leaving 9 bases between. This CDR3 region has 13 residues. Germline V CDR1 and CDR2: SGHRS, YFSETQ. A sample-barcoded 5' primer and a J-beta primer mix were used in a second PCR of about 7 to 12 cycles. One entry per CDR3 protein, called by TCRdb with MiXCR from the 5' RACE reads. The sample consists of around 1,500,000 distinct CDR3 sequences, roughly 27% of them appearing once. The record originates from a study of blood T cells in healthy people across ages. The sequenced sample consisted of blood. The chain joins TRBV5-1 to TRBJ1-5, with D uncertain. The clonotype was recovered from a woman aged 25 to 39 in good health. The CDR3 sequence is CASRLTDNQPQHF. For the CDR3, the DNA is TGCGCCAGCAGATTAACAGACAATCAGCCCCAGCATTTT.